What follows is one TCR beta chain and its context. These data belong to a study of CD8+ T cells in alopecia areata. As for the study in general: Affected scalp percentage set treated patients' severity scores.

CDR3 length equals 13 residues. The V gene's germline CDR1 is MNHEY and CDR2 SMNVEV (reference sequence). V was trimmed by 5 bases and J by 5 bases, leaving 10 bases between them. After isolation, RNA underwent reverse transcription to generate cDNA as the sequencing template. Sequenced by immunoSEQ multiplex PCR; TCRdb stores in-frame clones only, minus some. The top ten clones hold around 3% of a sample with roughly 230,000 clones, approximately 40% of them seen once. Documented treatment: oral pan-JAK inhibitor, 5-10 mg twice daily. As part of sample collection, lesional scalp punch biopsies and peripheral blood were taken from alopecia areata patients.

The V gene is TRBV27, the J gene TRBJ1-5; no reliable D call. The sequences come from CD4+ T cells sorted from blood, collected at roughly week 38, from a patient treated with tofacitinib. This receptor was obtained from a human donor with alopecia areata. For the CDR3, the DNA is TGTGCCAGCAGTACCAGGCGCGATCAGCCCCAGCATTTT. The encoded protein is CASSTRRDQPQHF.